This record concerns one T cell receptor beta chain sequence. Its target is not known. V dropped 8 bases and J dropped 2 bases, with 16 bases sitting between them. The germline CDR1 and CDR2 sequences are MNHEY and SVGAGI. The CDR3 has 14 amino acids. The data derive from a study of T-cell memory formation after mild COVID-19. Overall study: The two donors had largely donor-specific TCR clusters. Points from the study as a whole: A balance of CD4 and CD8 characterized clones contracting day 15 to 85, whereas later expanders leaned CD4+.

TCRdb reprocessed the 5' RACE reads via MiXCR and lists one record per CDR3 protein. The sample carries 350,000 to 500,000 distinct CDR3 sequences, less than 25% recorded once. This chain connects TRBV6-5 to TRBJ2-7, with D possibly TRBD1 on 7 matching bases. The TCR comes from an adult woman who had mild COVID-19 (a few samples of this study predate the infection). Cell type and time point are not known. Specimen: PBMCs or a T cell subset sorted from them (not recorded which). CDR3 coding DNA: TGTGCCAGCCGACTAGGGACAGTAGCCTACGAGCAGTACTTC. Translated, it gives CASRLGTVAYEQYF.